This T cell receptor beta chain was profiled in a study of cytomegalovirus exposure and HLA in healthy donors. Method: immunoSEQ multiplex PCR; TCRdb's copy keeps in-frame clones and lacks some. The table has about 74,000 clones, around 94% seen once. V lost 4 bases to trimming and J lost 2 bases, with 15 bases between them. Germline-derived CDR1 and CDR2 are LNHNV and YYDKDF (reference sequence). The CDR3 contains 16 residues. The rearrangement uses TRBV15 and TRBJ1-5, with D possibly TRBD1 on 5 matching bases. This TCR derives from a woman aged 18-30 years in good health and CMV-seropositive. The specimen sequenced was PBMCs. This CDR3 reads CATSIKGQTGNQPQHF. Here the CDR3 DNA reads TGTGCCACCAGCATTAAGGGGCAGACGGGCAATCAGCCCCAGCATTTT. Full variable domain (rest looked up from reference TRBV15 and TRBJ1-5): DAMVIQNPRYQVTQFGKPVTLSCSQTLNHNVMYWYQQKSSQAPKLLFHYYDKDFNNEADTPDNFQSRRPNTSFCFLDIRSPGLGDTAMYLCATSIKGQTGNQPQHFGDGTRLSIL.